This entry is about one T cell receptor beta chain. The CDR3 runs 17 residues. Trimming stripped 0 bases from V and 0 bases from J, with 12 bases between. Germline CDR1 is LNHDA and CDR2 is SQIVND (reference sequence). As originally analysed: Researchers report that nucleated cell counts were estimated from reference gene primer amplification. Profiling relied on immunoSEQ multiplex PCR, and the TCRdb table lists in-frame clones only, not all of them. From that table come the V and J calls and clone size; the DNA was used to work out D and trimming. The sample records over 150,000 clones, about 88% being singletons. These data originate in a study of blood T cell repertoires in COVID-19. Study at large: The United States, Italy and Spain provided the acute and convalescent COVID-19 samples.

Seattle researchers signed up patients amid active infection and tracked them longitudinally. The V gene is TRBV19, the J gene TRBJ1-5; tentative D call: TRBD1 (5 bases). The sample comprised peripheral blood. The sequence came from a man aged 45-65 years with COVID-19, enrolled during active disease. This CDR3 reads CASSIEWGRNSNQPQHF. Here the CDR3 DNA reads TGTGCCAGTAGTATAGAGTGGGGCAGGAATAGCAATCAGCCCCAGCATTTT.